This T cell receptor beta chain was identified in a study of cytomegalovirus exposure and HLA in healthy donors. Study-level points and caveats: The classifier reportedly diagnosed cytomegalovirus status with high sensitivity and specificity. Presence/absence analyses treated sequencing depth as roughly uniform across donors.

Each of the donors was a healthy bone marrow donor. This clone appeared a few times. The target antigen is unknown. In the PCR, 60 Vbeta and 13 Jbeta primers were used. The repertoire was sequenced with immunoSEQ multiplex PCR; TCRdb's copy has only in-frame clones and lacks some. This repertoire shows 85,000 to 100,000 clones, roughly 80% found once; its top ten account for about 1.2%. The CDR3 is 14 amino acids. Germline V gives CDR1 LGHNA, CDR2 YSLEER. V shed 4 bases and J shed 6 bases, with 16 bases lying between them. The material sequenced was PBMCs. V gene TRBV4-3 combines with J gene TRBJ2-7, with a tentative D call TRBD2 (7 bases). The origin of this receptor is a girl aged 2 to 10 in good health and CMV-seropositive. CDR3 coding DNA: TGCGCCAGCAGCCTTCGGGGGGCGTCGGGCGAGCAGTACTTC. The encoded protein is CASSLRGASGEQYF.